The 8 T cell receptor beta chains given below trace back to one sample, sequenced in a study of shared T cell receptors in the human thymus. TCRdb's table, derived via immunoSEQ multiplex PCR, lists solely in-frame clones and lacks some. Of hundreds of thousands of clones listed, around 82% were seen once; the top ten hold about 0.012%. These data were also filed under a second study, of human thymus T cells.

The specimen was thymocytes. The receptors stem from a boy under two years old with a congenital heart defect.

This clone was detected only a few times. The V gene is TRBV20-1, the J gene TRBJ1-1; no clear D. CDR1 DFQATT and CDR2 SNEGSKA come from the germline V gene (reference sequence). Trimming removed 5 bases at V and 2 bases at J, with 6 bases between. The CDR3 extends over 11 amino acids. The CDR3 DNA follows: TGCAGTGCTCCGGTTAACACTGAAGCTTTCTTT. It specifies CSAPVNTEAFF.

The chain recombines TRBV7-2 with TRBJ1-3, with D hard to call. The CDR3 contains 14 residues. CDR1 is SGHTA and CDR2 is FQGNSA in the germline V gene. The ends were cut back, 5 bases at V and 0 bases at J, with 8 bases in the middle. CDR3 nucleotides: TGTGCCAGCAGCCCAGTCTTCTCTGGAAACACCATATATTTT. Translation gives CASSPVFSGNTIYF.

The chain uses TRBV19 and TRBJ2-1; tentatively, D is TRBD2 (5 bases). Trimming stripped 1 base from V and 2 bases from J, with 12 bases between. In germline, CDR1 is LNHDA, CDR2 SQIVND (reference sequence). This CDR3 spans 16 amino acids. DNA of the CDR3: TGTGCCAGTAGTATAGTTCTGAGGGATCCCTACAATGAGCAGTTCTTC. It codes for CASSIVLRDPYNEQFF.

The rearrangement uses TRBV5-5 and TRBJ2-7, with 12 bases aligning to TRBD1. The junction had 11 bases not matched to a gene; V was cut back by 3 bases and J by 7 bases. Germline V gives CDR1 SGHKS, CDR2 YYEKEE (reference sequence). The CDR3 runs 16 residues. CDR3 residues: CASSCTRGQGAQEQYF. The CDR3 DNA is TGTGCCAGCAGCTGCACAAGGGGACAGGGGGCTCAGGAGCAGTACTTC.

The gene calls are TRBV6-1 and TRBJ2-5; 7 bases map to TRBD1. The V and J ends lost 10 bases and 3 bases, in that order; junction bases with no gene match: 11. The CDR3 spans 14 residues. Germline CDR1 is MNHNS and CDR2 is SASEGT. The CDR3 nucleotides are TGTGCCAAACCAGGACAGGTAAAAAAAGAGACCCAGTACTTC. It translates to CAKPGQVKKETQYF.

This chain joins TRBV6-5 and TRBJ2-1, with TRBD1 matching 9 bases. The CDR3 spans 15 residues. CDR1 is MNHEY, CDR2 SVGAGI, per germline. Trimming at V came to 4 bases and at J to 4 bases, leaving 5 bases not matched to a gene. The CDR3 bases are TGTGCCAGCAGTTTCGACAGGGGGGAATACAATGAGCAGTTCTTC. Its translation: CASSFDRGEYNEQFF.

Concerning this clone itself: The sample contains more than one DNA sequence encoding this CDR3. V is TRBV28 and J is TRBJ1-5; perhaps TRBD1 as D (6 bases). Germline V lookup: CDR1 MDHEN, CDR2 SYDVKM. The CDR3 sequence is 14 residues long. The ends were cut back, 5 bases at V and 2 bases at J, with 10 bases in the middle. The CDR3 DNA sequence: TGTGCCAGCAGTCTAAGACAGGGCAATCAGCCCCAGCATTTT. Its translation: CASSLRQGNQPQHF.

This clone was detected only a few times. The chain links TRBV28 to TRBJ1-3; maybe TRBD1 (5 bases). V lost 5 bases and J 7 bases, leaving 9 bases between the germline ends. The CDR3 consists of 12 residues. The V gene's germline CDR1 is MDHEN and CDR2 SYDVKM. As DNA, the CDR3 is TGTGCCAGCAGTCGACAGAGTAACACCATATATTTT. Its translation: CASSRQSNTIYF.